Below, 4 T cell receptor beta chains from the same sample are listed, as sequenced in a study of T cells in Graves' hyperthyroidism and ophthalmopathy. Amplification of TCR beta CDR3 regions was performed using RNA transcripts as template. HTBI primers were used for first-round RT-PCR of the TCR CDR3. MiXCR, applied by TCRdb to the multiplex PCR reads, yields one record per CDR3 protein. The data hold around 350,000 distinct CDR3 sequences, with 19% observed a single time. The sequencing input was blood. The receptors were sampled from a woman aged 18-29 years with Graves' hyperthyroidism.

There are many counts of this clonotype. The genes are TRBV20-1 and TRBJ1-1; TRBD1 matches 7 bases. The germline CDR1 and CDR2 sequences are DFQATT and SNEGSKA (reference sequence). This CDR3 is built from 15 residues. V trimming: 2 bases; J trimming: 1 base; junction bases outside the gene matches: 7. This CDR3 is CSARSPYRGNTEAFF. The CDR3 nucleotides read TGCAGTGCTAGAAGCCCGTACAGGGGGAACACTGAAGCTTTCTTT.

Turning to this clonotype: This may come from a read error, since a much larger clone is one base off. The CDR3 does not close with the conserved phenylalanine or tryptophan, likely indicating a read error. The J gene is TRBJ1-3, the V gene TRBV13, with D possibly being TRBD1 (6 bases). The ends were cut back, 1 base at V and 9 bases at J, with 13 bases in the middle. CDR1 and CDR2 (germline): PRHDT, FYEKMQ (reference sequence). CDR3 size: 14 residues. CDR3 protein: CASSLVSGVGTIYV. The CDR3, as DNA: TGTGCCAGCAGCTTAGTATCAGGGGTTGGCACCATATATGTT.

The chain couples TRBV6-5 to TRBJ2-2; D unclear. This CDR3 has 14 amino acids. Trimming removed 11 bases at V and 8 bases at J, with 21 bases between. Per the germline V gene, CDR1 is MNHEY and CDR2 is SVGAGI. CDR3: CACQSIPVTGELFF. The CDR3 DNA reads as TGTGCCTGTCAGAGTATTCCAGTCACTGGGGAGCTGTTTTTT.

This chain connects TRBV5-1 to TRBJ2-5, with D perhaps TRBD1 (7 bases). The ends were cut back, 0 bases at V and 5 bases at J, with 17 bases in the middle. The CDR3 has 16 residues. CDR1 is SGHRS and CDR2 is YFSETQ in the germline V gene. The CDR3 DNA reads as TGCGCCAGCAGCTTGGCCGGAATCAGGGGGAGGGAGACCCAGTACTTC. This codes for CASSLAGIRGRETQYF.